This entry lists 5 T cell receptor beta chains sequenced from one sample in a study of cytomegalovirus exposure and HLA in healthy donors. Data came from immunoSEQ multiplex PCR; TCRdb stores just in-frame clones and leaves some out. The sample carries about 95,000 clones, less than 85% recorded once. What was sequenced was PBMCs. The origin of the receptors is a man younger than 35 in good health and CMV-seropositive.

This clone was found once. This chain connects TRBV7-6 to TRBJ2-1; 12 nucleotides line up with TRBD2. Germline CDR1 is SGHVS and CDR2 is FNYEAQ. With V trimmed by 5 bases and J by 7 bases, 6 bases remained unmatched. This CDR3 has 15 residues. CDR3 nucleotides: TGTGCCAGCAGCAATCTAGCGGGAGGGCCTAATGAGCAGTTCTTC. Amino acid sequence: CASSNLAGGPNEQFF. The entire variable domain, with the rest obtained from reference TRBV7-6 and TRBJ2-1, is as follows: GAGVSQSPRYKVTKRGQDVALRCDPISGHVSLYWYRQALGQGPEFLTYFNYEAQQDKSGLPNDRFSAERPEGSISTLTIQRTEQRDSAMYRCASSNLAGGPNEQFFGPGTRLTVL.

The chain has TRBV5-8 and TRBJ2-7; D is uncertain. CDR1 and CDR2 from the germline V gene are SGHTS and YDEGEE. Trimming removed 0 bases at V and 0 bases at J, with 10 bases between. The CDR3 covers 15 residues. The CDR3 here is CASSLGPTGSYEQYF. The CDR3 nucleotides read TGTGCCAGCAGCTTGGGCCCGACGGGCTCCTACGAGCAGTACTTC.

CDR3 in DNA: TGTGCCAGTAGTATAGTGGTCCGGGATTGGGGCAATGAGCAGTTCTTC. As protein: CASSIVVRDWGNEQFF. The chain is built from TRBV19 and TRBJ2-1; maybe TRBD2 (5 bases). The V end lost 1 base, the J end lost 6 bases, and 16 bases lay between the germline ends. The CDR3 has 16 residues. Germline CDR1 LNHDA, CDR2 SQIVND (reference sequence). Full variable domain (remainder filled in from reference TRBV19 and TRBJ2-1): DGGITQSPKYLFRKEGQNVTLSCEQNLNHDAMYWYRQDPGQGLRLIYYSQIVNDFQKGDIAEGYSVSREKKESFPLTVTSAQKNPTAFYLCASSIVVRDWGNEQFFGPGTRLTVL.

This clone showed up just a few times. Here the CDR3 DNA reads TGTGCCAGCAGCGGTGGGACTAGCGGACAAGAGACCCAGTACTTC. This codes for CASSGGTSGQETQYF. The chain links TRBV9 to TRBJ2-5, with 11 bases fitting TRBD2. CDR3 length: 15 amino acids. After removal of 3 bases from V and 2 bases from J, the junction contained 3 bases not matched to a gene. The germline CDR1 and CDR2 sequences are SGDLS and YYNGEE.

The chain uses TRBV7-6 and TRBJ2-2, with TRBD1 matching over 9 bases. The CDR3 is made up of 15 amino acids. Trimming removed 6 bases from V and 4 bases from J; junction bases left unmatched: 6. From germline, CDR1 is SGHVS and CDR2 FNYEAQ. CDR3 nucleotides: TGTGCCAGCAGGGAGACAGGGGGGTTCACCGGGGAGCTGTTTTTT. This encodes CASRETGGFTGELFF.